The present TCR beta chain was sequenced within a study of blood T cell repertoires in COVID-19. Background on the study: The United States, Italy and Spain provided the acute and convalescent COVID-19 samples. PBMCs, B-cell-depleted T cells, or T cells were the source of the cDNA or gDNA that made up the material.

Sequencing used immunoSEQ multiplex PCR; TCRdb keeps in-frame clones, though not all of them. The table has about 170,000 clones, about 92% seen once; the top ten hold 4.8%. V shed 0 bases, J shed 0 bases, and the junction held 5 bases outside the gene matches. The CDR3 sequence is 16 residues long. Germline-derived CDR1 and CDR2 are MNHEY and SVGAGI. The sample was peripheral blood. V is TRBV6-5 and J is TRBJ2-7; 7 positions agree with TRBD1. This receptor was taken from a man aged 25 to 40 with COVID-19, enrolled during active disease. CDR3 sequence reads: CASSYSRQGSSYEQYF. The CDR3, as DNA: TGTGCCAGCAGTTACTCTCGACAGGGAAGCTCCTACGAGCAGTACTTC.